Listed below are T cell receptor beta chains from one sample, sequenced in a study of blood T cell repertoires in COVID-19. Repertoires were generated with immunoSEQ multiplex PCR, while TCRdb's copy carries only in-frame clones and drops some. Of over 150,000 clones listed, more than 75% are singletons. Sequenced sample: peripheral blood. The receptors here all came from a woman aged 60-75 years with COVID-19, enrolled during active disease. Each CDR3 is given with its conserved first and last residue. The order of the fields is V gene, D gene, clone size, J gene, CDR3 DNA, CDR3 protein. A D gene is named only where the DNA matches it firmly. Only part of the rows carry a size: once, few, many, or a class if the clone is expanded.

TRBV7-3,TRBD1,.,TRBJ1-6,TGTGCCAGCAGCACCGGACAGGGGATGGGACCCCTCCACTTT,CASSTGQGMGPLHF
TRBV19,.,few,TRBJ2-1,TGTGCCAGTAGTATCACAGGGCGAGCTTCGGATGAGCAGTTCTTC,CASSITGRASDEQFF
TRBV7-6,TRBD2,.,TRBJ2-3,TGTGCCAGCAACCCTCTAGGCGGGAGTACAGATACGCAGTATTTT,CASNPLGGSTDTQYF
TRBV27,TRBD1,.,TRBJ1-6,TGTGCCTCGCGGACAGGCGATAATTCACCCCTCCACTTT,CASRTGDNSPLHF
TRBV6-5,.,.,TRBJ1-2,TGTGCCAGCTCGACAGGCCGTGGGAGCTACACCTTC,CASSTGRGSYTF
TRBV18,TRBD1,.,TRBJ2-1,TGTGCCAGCTCACCACCAAGATTGTCTGACAGGGGGTCGGGTGAGCAGTTCTTC,CASSPPRLSDRGSGEQFF
TRBV27,TRBD1,.,TRBJ1-5,TGTGCCAGCAGTACCACGGGACAGTATAGCAATCAGCCCCAGCATTTT,CASSTTGQYSNQPQHF
TRBV25-1,.,once,TRBJ1-2,TGTGCCAGCAGTGATGACAGGTTTCAGAACTATGGCTACACCTTC,CASSDDRFQNYGYTF
TRBV9,.,.,TRBJ1-4,TGTGCCAGCAGCGCCCGGACGGGGAATGAAAAACTGTTTTTT,CASSARTGNEKLFF
TRBV7-3,TRBD1,.,TRBJ1-6,TGTGCCAGCAGCTTAAGAGGGGGCGGCTCACCCCTCCACTTT,CASSLRGGGSPLHF
TRBV3-1/TRBV3-2,.,.,TRBJ1-1,TGTGCCAGCAGCCAAGATTTTTCTGCACGGGAAGCTTTCTTT,CASSQDFSAREAFF
TRBV5-6,.,many,TRBJ1-2,TGTGCCAGCAGCCCTGAGGTCGGCTACACCTTC,CASSPEVGYTF
TRBV5-4,TRBD2,.,TRBJ2-3,TGTGCCAGCAGCTTTCCGGGACTAGCCGGCACAGATACGCAGTATTTT,CASSFPGLAGTDTQYF
TRBV30,TRBD1,.,TRBJ2-3,TGTGCCTGGACAGGGGGCGTGACAGATACGCAGTATTTT,CAWTGGVTDTQYF
TRBV7-3,TRBD1,.,TRBJ1-1,TGTGCCAGCAGACCCGGACAGGGAGGTACTGAAGCTTTCTTT,CASRPGQGGTEAFF
TRBV2,.,.,TRBJ2-2,TGTGCCAGCAGTTACATTGTCACCGGGGAGCTGTTTTTT,CASSYIVTGELFF
TRBV9,.,.,TRBJ1-6,TGTGCCAGCAGCGCAGGGAGGGGAGCTTCACCCCTCCACTTT,CASSAGRGASPLHF
TRBV14,.,.,TRBJ2-6,TGTGCCAGCAGCTCTACGGGGGGGGCCAACGTCCTGACTTTC,CASSSTGGANVLTF
TRBV5-5,TRBD2,.,TRBJ2-1,TGTGCCAGCAGCGTGAACCCAGCGGGGGGGCCGCCCCATGAGCAGTTCTTC,CASSVNPAGGPPHEQFF
TRBV18,TRBD1,once,TRBJ1-2,TGTGCCAGCTCCCCAGGTGGACAGGGGAGCTATGGCTACACCTTC,CASSPGGQGSYGYTF
TRBV7-3,.,.,TRBJ1-2,TGTGCCAGCAGCTTCGGGTCGAACTATGGCTACACCTTC,CASSFGSNYGYTF
TRBV12-3/TRBV12-4,.,.,TRBJ1-1,TGTGCCAGCAGGGGGGCCTCGAACACTGAAGCTTTCTTT,CASRGASNTEAFF
TRBV6-5,TRBD1,.,TRBJ1-2,TGTGCCAGTTCTGGACAGGGTTATGGCTACACCTTC,CASSGQGYGYTF
TRBV6-5,.,.,TRBJ1-4,TGTGCCAGCGGAAGAGGTTATGAAAAACTGTTTTTT,CASGRGYEKLFF
TRBV12-5,.,.,TRBJ2-5,TGTGCTAGTGGTCCTACGGGGGGCGAGACCCAGTACTTC,CASGPTGGETQYF